The T cell receptor beta chain described here comes from a study of identical twins. With template switching, a universal primer site was added, and the cDNA carried unique molecular identifiers. Each CDR3 protein gets one entry after TCRdb re-called the 5' RACE reads with MiXCR. The sample contains more than 600,000 distinct CDR3 sequences, about 20% of which appear only once. Looked up from germline, CDR1 is LGHDT and CDR2 is YNNKEL (reference sequence). V was cut by 7 bases and J by 9 bases, with 7 bases left in between. The CDR3 is 10 amino acids. Only healthy Caucasians were included as donors. These records were also assigned to another study, of T cells expressing NK-cell markers. This second study notes: Roughly 6 donors showed dominant NKG2C+ clonotypes comprising roughly 1.0-7.5% of their CD8+ T cells.

This TCR derives from a woman aged 18-35 years in good health. This chain uses TRBV3-1 with TRBJ2-1, with D tentatively TRBD1 or TRBD2 (5 bases each). The sequenced sample was PBMCs. For the CDR3, the DNA is TGTGCCAGCAAAGGGACTGAGCAGTTCTTC. It yields the protein CASKGTEQFF.